The present T cell receptor (beta chain) was sequenced within a study of shared T cell receptors in the human thymus. Assay: immunoSEQ multiplex PCR; the TCRdb copy retains only in-frame clones and omits some. The sample lists over 650,000 clones, approximately 87% seen once, with 0.0094% in the top ten. The sample also formed part of further work on human thymus T cells. That paper adds: Healthy Finnish infants having corrective surgery for congenital heart defects served as donors. Resections were taken during corrective heart surgery, and the thymus tissue came from these. It looked as if thymic and blood repertoires used V and J genes in a biased way. Related work found strong thymic repertoire overlap between unrelated individuals.

The sequencing input was thymocytes. The clonotype originates from a boy under two years old with a congenital heart defect.

The CDR3 DNA reads TGTGCCAGCAGCTTAGCCCCCGGGGGAGCGTACCATGGGTACGAGCAGTACTTC. As protein: CASSLAPGGAYHGYEQYF. This chain uses TRBV7-2 with TRBJ2-7, with D perhaps TRBD2 (6 bases). Trimming stripped 0 bases from V and 4 bases from J, with 22 bases between. This CDR3 is built from 18 residues. Germline lookup yields CDR1 SGHTA and CDR2 FQGNSA.